Each of the 14 T cell receptor beta chains below was sequenced from the same sample in a study of blood T cell repertoires in COVID-19. Method: immunoSEQ multiplex PCR; TCRdb's copy keeps in-frame clones and lacks some. The sample contains 310,000 or so clones, around four fifths of which appear only once. The sample was peripheral blood. These receptor sequences come from a woman between 45 and 60 years old with acute or convalescent COVID-19.

The CDR3 sequence is CASSSGQYGYTF. CDR3 in DNA: TGCGCCAGCAGCTCCGGACAGTATGGCTACACCTTC. V is TRBV5-1 and J is TRBJ1-2, with a weak D call TRBD1 (6 bases). The germline V and J ends were trimmed by 3 bases and 5 bases, with 8 bases remaining between them. The CDR3 is 12 residues long. Germline assignment: CDR1 SGHRS and CDR2 YFSETQ.

CDR3 sequence: CASSFTRQEATNEKLFF. The CDR3 DNA reads TGTGCCAGCAGCTTTACACGACAGGAAGCAACTAATGAAAAACTGTTTTTT. The chain employs TRBV7-9 and TRBJ1-4, with D maybe TRBD1 (6 bases). V lost 3 bases to trimming and J lost 0 bases, with 14 bases between them. The CDR3 is 17 amino acids. Germline CDR1 and CDR2: SEHNR and FQNEAQ (reference sequence).

J is TRBJ2-5 and V is TRBV12-5, with D possibly TRBD1 on 6 matching bases. The length of the CDR3 is 13 residues. V gave up 6 bases and J gave up 5 bases, with 13 bases separating them. Germline CDR1 LGHNT, CDR2 FRNRAP. The CDR3 loop is CASGLTGSETQYF. DNA of the CDR3: TGTGCTAGTGGCCTCACAGGGTCGGAGACCCAGTACTTC.

The rearrangement uses TRBV5-1 and TRBJ1-6; TRBD1 matches 8 bases. The germline V gene encodes CDR1 SGHRS and CDR2 YFSETQ. V trimming: 0 bases; J trimming: 7 bases; junction bases outside the gene matches: 3. CDR3 length equals 15 residues. CDR3 amino acids: CASSLGGQGNSPLHF. The DNA for the CDR3 is TGCGCCAGCAGCTTGGGAGGACAGGGAAATTCACCCCTCCACTTT.

V gene TRBV12-5 combines with J gene TRBJ2-1, with D maybe TRBD2 (6 bases). Germline CDR1 reads LGHNT; CDR2 reads FRNRAP. Trimming removed 6 bases from V and 0 bases from J, with 15 bases in between. This CDR3 is built from 16 residues. CDR3 nucleotide sequence: TGTGCTAGTGGAATCAGGCGGGAAACCTCCTACAATGAGCAGTTCTTC. Translated, it gives CASGIRRETSYNEQFF.

V is TRBV10-3 and J is TRBJ2-5; 10 positions agree with TRBD2. V shed 4 bases and J 4 bases; nucleotides not matched to a gene: 12. Germline lookup yields CDR1 ENHRY and CDR2 SYGVKD. This CDR3 is built from 17 residues. For the CDR3, the DNA is TGTGCCATCAGTGGGACTAGCGGAGAGGGTTCGGGAGAGACCCAGTACTTC. This codes for CAISGTSGEGSGETQYF.

The V and J genes are TRBV7-9 and TRBJ2-7, with D hard to call. Germline loops: CDR1 SEHNR, CDR2 FQNEAQ (reference sequence). The CDR3 runs to 15 residues. With 3 bases removed from V and 0 bases from J, the gap between germline ends came to 12 bases. The CDR3 sequence is CASSLGPSSSYEQYF. The CDR3, as DNA: TGTGCCAGCAGCTTGGGCCCAAGTTCCTCCTACGAGCAGTACTTC.

The CDR3 sequence: CASSATSGNNEQFF. The CDR3 DNA reads TGTGCCAGCAGCGCGACTAGCGGGAACAATGAGCAGTTCTTC. The V gene is TRBV9, the J gene TRBJ2-1; 11 nucleotides agree with TRBD2. Per the germline V gene, CDR1 is SGDLS and CDR2 is YYNGEE. This CDR3 spans 14 amino acids. V dropped 3 bases and J dropped 5; count of bases not matched to a gene: 1.

The chain recombines TRBV11-3 with TRBJ2-5; tentatively, D is TRBD2 (6 bases). Germline V CDR1 and CDR2: SGHNT, YENEEA. Trimming pared 5 bases from V and 5 bases from J, leaving 18 bases between. The CDR3 runs to 15 residues. The CDR3 DNA follows: TGTGCCAGCAGCCAGAGTCAAGGCAGCGGGGAGACCCAGTACTTC. Its translation is CASSQSQGSGETQYF. Combining the CDR3 with reference TRBV11-3 and TRBJ2-5 gives the whole variable domain EAGVVQSPRYKIIEKKQPVAFWCNPISGHNTLYWYLQNLGQGPELLIRYENEEAVDDSQLPKDRFSAERLKGVDSTLKIQPAELGDSAVYLCASSQSQGSGETQYFGPGTRLLVL.

This clone was seen at least ten times. The chain couples TRBV4-1 to TRBJ2-1, with D uncertain. Trimming took 0 bases from V and 6 from J, leaving 9 bases between them. The CDR3 contains 14 residues. The V gene's germline CDR1 is MGHRA and CDR2 YSYEKL. CDR3 residues: CASSQDRQANEQFF. Written as DNA, the CDR3 is TGCGCCAGCAGCCAAGATCGGCAGGCCAATGAGCAGTTCTTC.

The V call is TRBV6-2 or TRBV6-3, the J call TRBJ1-1; D is unclear. The V and J ends lost 2 bases and 5 bases respectively, with 9 bases between them. Per germline, CDR1 MNHEY and CDR2 SVGEGT. The CDR3 spans 13 residues. Here the CDR3 reads CASSYESWTEAFF. The CDR3 DNA reads as TGTGCCAGCAGTTACGAGTCCTGGACTGAAGCTTTCTTT.

This rearrangement joins TRBV19 to TRBJ1-1; maybe TRBD1 (6 bases). Germline V gene data show CDR1 as LNHDA and CDR2 as SQIVND (reference sequence). The CDR3 contains 11 residues. With 5 bases removed from V and 11 bases from J, the gap between germline ends came to 12 bases. CDR3 protein: CASSGDIVAFF. In nucleotides, the CDR3 is TGTGCCAGTAGTGGGGACATCGTGGCTTTCTTT.

This clone has only one observation. The rearrangement uses TRBV6-6 and TRBJ1-5; no clear D gene. Germline values: CDR1 MNHNY, CDR2 SVGAGI (reference sequence). This CDR3 spans 15 amino acids. Trimming removed 5 bases at V and 5 bases at J, with 16 bases between. The CDR3 DNA follows: TGTGCCAGCAGTACCCGGGCCTGGGGAGATCAGCCCCAGCATTTT. Residues: CASSTRAWGDQPQHF.

V is TRBV30 and J is TRBJ2-7; possibly TRBD2 for D (5 bases). CDR3 length: 14 residues. CDR1 is GTSNPN and CDR2 is SVGIG in the germline V gene (reference sequence). The V end was cut by 2 bases, the J end by 2 bases, with 13 bases between. The CDR3 spells CAWSLQSGPYEQYF. DNA for the CDR3: TGTGCCTGGAGTCTCCAGAGCGGACCCTACGAGCAGTACTTC. Together with reference TRBV30 and TRBJ2-7, the CDR3 gives the full variable domain: SQTIHQWPATLVQPVGSPLSLECTVEGTSNPNLYWYRQAAGRGLQLLFYSVGIGQISSEVPQNLSASRPQDRQFILSSKKLLLSDSGFYLCAWSLQSGPYEQYFGPGTRLTVT.